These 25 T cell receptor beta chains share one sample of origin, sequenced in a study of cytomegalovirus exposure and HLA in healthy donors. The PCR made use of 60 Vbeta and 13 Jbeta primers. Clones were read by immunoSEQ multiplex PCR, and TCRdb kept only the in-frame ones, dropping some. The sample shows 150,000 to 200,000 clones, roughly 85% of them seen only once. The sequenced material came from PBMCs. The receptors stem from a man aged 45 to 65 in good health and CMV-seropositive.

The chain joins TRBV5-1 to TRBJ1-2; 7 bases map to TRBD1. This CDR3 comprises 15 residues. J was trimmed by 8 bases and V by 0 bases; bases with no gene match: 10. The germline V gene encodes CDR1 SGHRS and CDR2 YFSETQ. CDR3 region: CASSLEGGNPRGYTF. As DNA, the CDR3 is TGCGCCAGCAGCTTGGAAGGGGGCAATCCGCGCGGCTACACCTTC.

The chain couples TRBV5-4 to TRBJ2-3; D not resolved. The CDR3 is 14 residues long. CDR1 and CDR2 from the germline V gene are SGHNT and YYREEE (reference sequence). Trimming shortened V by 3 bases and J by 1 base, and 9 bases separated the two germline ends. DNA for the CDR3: TGTGCCAGCAGCTCCGCCCGGGGCACAGATACGCAGTATTTT. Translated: CASSSARGTDTQYF.

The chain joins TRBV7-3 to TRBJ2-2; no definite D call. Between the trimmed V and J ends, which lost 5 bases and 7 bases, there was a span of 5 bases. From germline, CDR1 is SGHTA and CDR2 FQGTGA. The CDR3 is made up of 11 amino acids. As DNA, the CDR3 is TGTGCCAGCAGCGCGGACGGGGAGCTGTTTTTT. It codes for CASSADGELFF.

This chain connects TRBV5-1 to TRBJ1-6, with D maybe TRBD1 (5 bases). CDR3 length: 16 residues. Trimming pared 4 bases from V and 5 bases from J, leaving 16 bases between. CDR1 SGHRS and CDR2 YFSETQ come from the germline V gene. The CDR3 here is CASSPRGGRDNSPLHF. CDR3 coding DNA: TGCGCCAGCAGCCCTCGGGGGGGACGGGATAATTCACCCCTCCACTTT.

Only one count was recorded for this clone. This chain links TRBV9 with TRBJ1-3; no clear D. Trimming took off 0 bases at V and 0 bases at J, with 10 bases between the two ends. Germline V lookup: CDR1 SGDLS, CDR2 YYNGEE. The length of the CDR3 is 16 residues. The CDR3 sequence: CASSVAIDNSGNTIYF. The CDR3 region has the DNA TGTGCCAGCAGCGTAGCTATAGACAACTCTGGAAACACCATATATTTT. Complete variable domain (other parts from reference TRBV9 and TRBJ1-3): DSGVTQTPKHLITATGQRVTLRCSPRSGDLSVYWYQQSLDQGLQFLIQYYNGEERAKGNILERFSAQQFPDLHSELNLSSLELGDSALYFCASSVAIDNSGNTIYFGEGSWLTVV.

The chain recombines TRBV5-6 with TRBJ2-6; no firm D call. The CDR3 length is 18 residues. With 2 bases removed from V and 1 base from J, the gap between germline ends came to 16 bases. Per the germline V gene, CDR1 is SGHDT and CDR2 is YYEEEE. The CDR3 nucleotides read TGTGCCAGCAGCTTCTTTAGTTTATCGATTTCTGGGGCCAACGTCCTGACTTTC. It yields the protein CASSFFSLSISGANVLTF.

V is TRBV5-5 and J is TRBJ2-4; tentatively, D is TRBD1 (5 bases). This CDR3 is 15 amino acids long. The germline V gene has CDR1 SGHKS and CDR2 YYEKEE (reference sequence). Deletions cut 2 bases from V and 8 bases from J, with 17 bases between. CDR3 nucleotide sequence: TGTGCCAGCAGCTTACGAGTTCAAGACAGTTACATTCAGTACTTC. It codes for CASSLRVQDSYIQYF.

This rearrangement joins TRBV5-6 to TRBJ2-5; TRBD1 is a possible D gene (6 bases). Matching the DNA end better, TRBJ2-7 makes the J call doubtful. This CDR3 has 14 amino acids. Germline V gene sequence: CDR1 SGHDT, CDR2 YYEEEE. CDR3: CASSLTQGVREQYF. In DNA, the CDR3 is TGTGCCAGCAGCTTGACACAGGGAGTTCGCGAGCAGTACTTC.

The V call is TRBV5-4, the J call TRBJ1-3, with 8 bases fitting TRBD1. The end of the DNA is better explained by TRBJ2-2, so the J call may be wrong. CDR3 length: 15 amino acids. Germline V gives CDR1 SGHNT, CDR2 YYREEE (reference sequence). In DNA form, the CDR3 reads TGTGCCAGCAGCCCGGACAGGGCGCTGACCGGGGAGCTGTTTTTT. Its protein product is CASSPDRALTGELFF.

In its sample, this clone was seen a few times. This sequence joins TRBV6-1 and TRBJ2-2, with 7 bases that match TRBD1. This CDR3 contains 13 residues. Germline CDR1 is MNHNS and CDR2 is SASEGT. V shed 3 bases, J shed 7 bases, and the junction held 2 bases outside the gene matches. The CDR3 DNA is TGTGCCAGCAGTGAGACAGGGATCGGGGAGCTGTTTTTT. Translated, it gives CASSETGIGELFF.

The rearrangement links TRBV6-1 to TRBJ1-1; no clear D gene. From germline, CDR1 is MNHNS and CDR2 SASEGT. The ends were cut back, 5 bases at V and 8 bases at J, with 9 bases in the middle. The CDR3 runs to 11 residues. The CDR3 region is CASSFGREAFF. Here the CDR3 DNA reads TGTGCCAGCAGTTTTGGGAGGGAAGCTTTCTTT.

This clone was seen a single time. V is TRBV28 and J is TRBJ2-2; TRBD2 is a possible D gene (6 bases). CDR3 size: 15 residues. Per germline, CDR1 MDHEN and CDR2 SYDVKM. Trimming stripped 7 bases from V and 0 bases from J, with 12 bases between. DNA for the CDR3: TGTGCCAGCAAAATCGGGACTCCGAACACCGGGGAGCTGTTTTTT. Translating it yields CASKIGTPNTGELFF.

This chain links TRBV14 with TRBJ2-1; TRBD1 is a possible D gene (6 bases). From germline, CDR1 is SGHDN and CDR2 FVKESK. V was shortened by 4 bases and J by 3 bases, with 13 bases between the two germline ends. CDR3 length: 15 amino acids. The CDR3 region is CASSRADRRYNEQFF. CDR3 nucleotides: TGTGCCAGCAGCCGGGCGGACAGACGCTACAATGAGCAGTTCTTC. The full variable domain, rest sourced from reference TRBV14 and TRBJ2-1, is EAGVTQFPSHSVIEKGQTVTLRCDPISGHDNLYWYRRVMGKEIKFLLHFVKESKQDESGMPNNRFLAERTGGTYSTLKVQPAELEDSGVYFCASSRADRRYNEQFFGPGTRLTVL.

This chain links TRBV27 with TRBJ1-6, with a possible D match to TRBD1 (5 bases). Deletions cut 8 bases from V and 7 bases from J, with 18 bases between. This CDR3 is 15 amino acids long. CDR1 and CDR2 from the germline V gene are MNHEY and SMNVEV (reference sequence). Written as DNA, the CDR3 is TGTGCCAGCTCACTTTCTGGACATGTCAATTCACCCCTCCACTTT. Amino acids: CASSLSGHVNSPLHF.

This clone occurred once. In nucleotides, the CDR3 is TGTGCCAGCAGACCGGACAGCGAGCCAAATGAAAAACTGTTTTTT. Translated: CASRPDSEPNEKLFF. The chain carries TRBV27 and TRBJ1-4; tentatively, D is TRBD1 (6 bases). The CDR3 is made up of 15 amino acids. The germline V gene has CDR1 MNHEY and CDR2 SMNVEV (reference sequence). With 6 bases removed from V and 5 bases from J, the gap between germline ends came to 16 bases.

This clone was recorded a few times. CDR3 protein: CASSTWTDNSPLHF. The CDR3 DNA sequence: TGTGCCAGTAGTACATGGACAGATAATTCACCCCTCCACTTT. The chain is built from TRBV19 and TRBJ1-6, with D possibly being TRBD1 (6 bases). The V end lost 4 bases, the J end lost 5 bases, and 9 bases lay between the germline ends. CDR1 and CDR2 from the germline V gene are LNHDA and SQIVND (reference sequence). This CDR3 contains 14 residues.

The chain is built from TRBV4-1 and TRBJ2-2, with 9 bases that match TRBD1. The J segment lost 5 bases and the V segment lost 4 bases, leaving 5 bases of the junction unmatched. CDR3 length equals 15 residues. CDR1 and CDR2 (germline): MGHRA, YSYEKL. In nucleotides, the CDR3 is TGCGCCAGCAGCCCCCGGGACAGGGAGACCGGGGAGCTGTTTTTT. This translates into CASSPRDRETGELFF.

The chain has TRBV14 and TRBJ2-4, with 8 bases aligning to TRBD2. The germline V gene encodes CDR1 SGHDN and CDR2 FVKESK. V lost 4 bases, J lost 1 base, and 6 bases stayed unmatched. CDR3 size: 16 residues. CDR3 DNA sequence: TGTGCCAGCAGCCCCCGCGGGGGGCCGGCCAAAAACATTCAGTACTTC. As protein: CASSPRGGPAKNIQYF.

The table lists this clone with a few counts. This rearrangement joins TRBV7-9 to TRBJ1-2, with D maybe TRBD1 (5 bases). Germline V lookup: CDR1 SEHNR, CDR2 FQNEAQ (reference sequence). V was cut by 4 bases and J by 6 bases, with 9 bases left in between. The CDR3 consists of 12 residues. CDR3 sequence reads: CASSYDSNGYTF. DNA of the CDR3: TGTGCCAGCAGCTACGACAGCAATGGCTACACCTTC.

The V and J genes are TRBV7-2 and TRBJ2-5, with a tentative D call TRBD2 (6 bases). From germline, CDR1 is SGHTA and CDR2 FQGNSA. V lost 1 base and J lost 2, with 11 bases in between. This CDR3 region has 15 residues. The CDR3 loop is CASSLVGGIQETQYF. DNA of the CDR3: TGTGCCAGCAGCTTAGTGGGCGGGATTCAAGAGACCCAGTACTTC.

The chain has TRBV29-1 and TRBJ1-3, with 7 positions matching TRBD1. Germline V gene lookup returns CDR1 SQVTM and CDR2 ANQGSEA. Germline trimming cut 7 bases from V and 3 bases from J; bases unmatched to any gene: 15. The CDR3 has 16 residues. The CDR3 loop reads CSALRSQGVGGNTIYF. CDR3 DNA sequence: TGCAGCGCTTTGCGGTCCCAGGGGGTCGGTGGAAACACCATATATTTT.

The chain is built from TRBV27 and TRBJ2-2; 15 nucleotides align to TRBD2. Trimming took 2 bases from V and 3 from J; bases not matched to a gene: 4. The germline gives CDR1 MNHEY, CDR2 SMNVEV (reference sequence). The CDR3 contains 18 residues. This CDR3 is CASSLEGLAGGYTGELFF. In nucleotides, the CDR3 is TGTGCCAGCAGTTTAGAAGGACTAGCGGGGGGGTACACCGGGGAGCTGTTTTTT.

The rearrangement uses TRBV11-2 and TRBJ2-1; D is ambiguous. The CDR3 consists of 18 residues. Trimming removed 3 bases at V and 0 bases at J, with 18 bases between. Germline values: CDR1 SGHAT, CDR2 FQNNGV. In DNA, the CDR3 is TGTGCCAGCAGCTTGGCGGCTACCCACGCGAGCTCCTACAATGAGCAGTTCTTC. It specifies CASSLAATHASSYNEQFF.

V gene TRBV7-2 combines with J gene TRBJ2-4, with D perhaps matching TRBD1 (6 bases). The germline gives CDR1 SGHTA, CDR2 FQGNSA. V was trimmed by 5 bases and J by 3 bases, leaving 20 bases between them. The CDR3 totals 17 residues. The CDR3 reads CASSRGTGQLNKNIQYF. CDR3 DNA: TGTGCCAGCAGCCGTGGAACTGGACAGCTAAACAAAAACATTCAGTACTTC.

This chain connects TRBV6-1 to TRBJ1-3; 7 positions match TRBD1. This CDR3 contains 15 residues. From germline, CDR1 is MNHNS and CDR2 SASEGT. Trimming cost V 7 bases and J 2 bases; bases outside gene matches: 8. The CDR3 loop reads CASTTDRAPGNTIYF. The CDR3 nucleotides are TGTGCCAGCACCACAGACAGGGCCCCTGGAAACACCATATATTTT.